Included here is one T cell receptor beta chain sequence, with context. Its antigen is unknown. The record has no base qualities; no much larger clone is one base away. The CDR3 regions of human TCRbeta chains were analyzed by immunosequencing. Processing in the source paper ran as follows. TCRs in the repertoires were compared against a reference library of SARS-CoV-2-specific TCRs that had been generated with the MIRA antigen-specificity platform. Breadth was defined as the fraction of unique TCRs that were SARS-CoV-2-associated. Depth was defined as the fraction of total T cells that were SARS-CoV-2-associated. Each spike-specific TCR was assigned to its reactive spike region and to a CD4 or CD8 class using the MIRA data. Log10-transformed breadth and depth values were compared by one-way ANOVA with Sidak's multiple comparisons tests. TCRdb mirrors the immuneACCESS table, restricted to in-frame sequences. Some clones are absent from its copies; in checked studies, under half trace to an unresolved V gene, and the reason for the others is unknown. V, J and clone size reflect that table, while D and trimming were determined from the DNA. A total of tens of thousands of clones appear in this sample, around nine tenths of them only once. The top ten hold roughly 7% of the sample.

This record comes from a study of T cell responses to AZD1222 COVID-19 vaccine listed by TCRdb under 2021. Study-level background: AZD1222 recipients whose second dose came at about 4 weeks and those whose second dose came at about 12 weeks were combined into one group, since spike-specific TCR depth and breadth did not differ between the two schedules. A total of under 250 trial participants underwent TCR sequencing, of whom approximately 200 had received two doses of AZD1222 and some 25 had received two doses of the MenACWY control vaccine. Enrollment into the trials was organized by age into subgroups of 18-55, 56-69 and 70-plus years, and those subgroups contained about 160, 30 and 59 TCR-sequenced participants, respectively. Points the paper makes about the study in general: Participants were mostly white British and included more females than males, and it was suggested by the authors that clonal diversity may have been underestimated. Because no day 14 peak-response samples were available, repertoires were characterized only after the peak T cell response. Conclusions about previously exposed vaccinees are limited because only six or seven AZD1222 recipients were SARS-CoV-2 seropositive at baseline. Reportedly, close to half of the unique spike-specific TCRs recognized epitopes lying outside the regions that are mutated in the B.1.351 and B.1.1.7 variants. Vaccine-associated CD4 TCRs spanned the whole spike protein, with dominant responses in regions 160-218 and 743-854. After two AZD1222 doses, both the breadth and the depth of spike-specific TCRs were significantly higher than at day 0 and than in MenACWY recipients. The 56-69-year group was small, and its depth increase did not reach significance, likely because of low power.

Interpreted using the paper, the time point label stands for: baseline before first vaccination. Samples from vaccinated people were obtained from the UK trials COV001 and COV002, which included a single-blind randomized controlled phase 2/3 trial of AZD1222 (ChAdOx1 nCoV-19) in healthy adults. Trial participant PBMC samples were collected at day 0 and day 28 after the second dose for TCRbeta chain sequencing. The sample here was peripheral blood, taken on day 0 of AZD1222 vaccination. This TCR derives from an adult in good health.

The CDR3 protein sequence reads: CASSPNGNQPQHF. The nucleotide sequence is given as TGTGCCAGCTCACCAAACGGTAATCAGCCCCAGCATTTT. Recombination connected TRBV18 to TRBJ1-5; no D gene can be assigned with confidence. The junction shows trimming of 2 bases on V and 4 bases on J, plus 6 bases between the germline ends. The CDR3 goes from the cysteine to the phenylalanine over 13 residues. Only CDR3 DNA is held: 39 bases, read in frame from base 1. Based on the germline V gene, the CDR1 and CDR2 sequences are KGHSH and LQKENI.